This TCR beta chain was identified during a study of blood T cell repertoires in COVID-19. Study-wide context: T cells, B-cell-depleted T cells, or PBMCs provided the cDNA or gDNA that served as material.

Trimming pared 1 base from V and 8 bases from J, leaving 14 bases between. Germline lookup yields CDR1 LGHNA and CDR2 YSLEER. CDR3 size: 15 residues. It was during active infection that Seattle patients were enrolled and then longitudinally followed. Study processing details: Scientists estimated how many nucleated cells there were by amplifying reference gene primers. Here immunoSEQ multiplex PCR was the method, and the copy in TCRdb shows in-frame clones only, minus some. V and J calls plus clone size are reproduced from that table; the DNA served to infer D and trimming. The data show about 56,000 clones, with about 88% seen just once and 43% held by the top ten.

The receptor was isolated from a woman in her sixties or seventies with COVID-19, enrolled during active disease. The rearrangement joins TRBV4-3 to TRBJ1-4, with TRBD1 as a possible D gene (6 bases). Sequencing used peripheral blood. The CDR3 reads CASSQGAGAAEKLFF. The CDR3 DNA is TGCGCCAGCAGCCAAGGGGCAGGGGCAGCAGAAAAACTGTTTTTT.